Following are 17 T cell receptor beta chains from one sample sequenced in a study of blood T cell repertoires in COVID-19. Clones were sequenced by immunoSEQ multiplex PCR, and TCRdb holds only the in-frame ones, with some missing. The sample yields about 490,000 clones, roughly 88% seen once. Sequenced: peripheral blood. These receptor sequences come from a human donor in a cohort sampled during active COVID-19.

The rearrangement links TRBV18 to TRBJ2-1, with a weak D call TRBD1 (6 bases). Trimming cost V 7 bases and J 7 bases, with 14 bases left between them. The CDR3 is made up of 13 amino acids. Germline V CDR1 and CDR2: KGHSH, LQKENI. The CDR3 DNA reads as TGTGCCAGCTTGCAGGGGATAAAGAATGAGCAGTTCTTC. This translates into CASLQGIKNEQFF.

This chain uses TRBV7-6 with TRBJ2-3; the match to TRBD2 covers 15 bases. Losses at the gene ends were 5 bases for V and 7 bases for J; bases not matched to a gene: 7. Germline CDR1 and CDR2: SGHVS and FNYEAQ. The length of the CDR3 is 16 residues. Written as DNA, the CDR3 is TGTGCCAGCAGCCCCGGACTAGCGGGAGGGCCATATACGCAGTATTTT. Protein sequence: CASSPGLAGGPYTQYF.

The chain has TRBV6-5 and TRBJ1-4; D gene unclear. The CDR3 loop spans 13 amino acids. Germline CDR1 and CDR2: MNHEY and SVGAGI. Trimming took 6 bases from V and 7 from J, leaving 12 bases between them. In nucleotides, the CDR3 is TGTGCCAGCAGCGCGTCCGGGGTTGAAAAACTGTTTTTT. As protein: CASSASGVEKLFF.

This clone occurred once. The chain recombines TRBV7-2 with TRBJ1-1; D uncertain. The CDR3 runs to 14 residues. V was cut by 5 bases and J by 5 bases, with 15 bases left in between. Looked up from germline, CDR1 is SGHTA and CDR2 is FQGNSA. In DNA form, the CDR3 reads TGTGCCAGCAGCCTTACGGCGACGAGGACTGAAGCTTTCTTT. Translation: CASSLTATRTEAFF.

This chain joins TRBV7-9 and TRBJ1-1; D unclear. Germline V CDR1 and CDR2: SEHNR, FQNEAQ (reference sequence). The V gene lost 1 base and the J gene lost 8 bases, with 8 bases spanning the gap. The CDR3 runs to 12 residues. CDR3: CASSLVRGEAFF. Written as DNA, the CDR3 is TGTGCCAGCAGCTTAGTCCGAGGGGAAGCTTTCTTT.

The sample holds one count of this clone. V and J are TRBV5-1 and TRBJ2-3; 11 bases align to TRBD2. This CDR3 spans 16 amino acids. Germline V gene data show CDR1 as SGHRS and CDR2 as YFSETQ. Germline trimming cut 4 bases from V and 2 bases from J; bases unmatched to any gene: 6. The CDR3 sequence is CASSTRTSGPTDTQYF. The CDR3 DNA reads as TGCGCCAGCAGCACAAGGACTAGCGGGCCCACAGATACGCAGTATTTT.

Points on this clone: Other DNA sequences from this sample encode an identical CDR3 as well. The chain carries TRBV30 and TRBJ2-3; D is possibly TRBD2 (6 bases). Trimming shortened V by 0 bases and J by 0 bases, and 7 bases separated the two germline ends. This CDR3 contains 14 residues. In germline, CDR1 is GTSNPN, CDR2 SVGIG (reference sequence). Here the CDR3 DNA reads TGTGCCTGGAGTGTTGGAGGGAGCACAGATACGCAGTATTTT. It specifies CAWSVGGSTDTQYF.

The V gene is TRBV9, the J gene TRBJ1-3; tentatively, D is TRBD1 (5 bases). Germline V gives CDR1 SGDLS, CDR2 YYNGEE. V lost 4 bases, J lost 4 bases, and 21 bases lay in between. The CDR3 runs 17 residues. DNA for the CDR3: TGTGCCAGCAGCCCTGGTCCCCCAGGGCTCGGGGGAAACACCATATATTTT. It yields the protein CASSPGPPGLGGNTIYF.

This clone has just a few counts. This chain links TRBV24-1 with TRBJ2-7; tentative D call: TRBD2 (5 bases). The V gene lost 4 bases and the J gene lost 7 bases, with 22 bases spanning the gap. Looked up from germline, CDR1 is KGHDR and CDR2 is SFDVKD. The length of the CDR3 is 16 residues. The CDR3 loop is CATSDPVREALGEQYF. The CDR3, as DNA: TGTGCCACCAGTGACCCCGTTCGGGAAGCCTTGGGGGAGCAGTACTTC.

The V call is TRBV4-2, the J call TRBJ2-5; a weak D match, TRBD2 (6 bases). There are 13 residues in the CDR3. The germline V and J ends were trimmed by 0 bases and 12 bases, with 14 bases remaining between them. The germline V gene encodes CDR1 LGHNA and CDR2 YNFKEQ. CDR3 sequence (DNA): TGTGCCAGCAGCCAAGAAATGTTGGGACTCAAGTACTTC. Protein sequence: CASSQEMLGLKYF.

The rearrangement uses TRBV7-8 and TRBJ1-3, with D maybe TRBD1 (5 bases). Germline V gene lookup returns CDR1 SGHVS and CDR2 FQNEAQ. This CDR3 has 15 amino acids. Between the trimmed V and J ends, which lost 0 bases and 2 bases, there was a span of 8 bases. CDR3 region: CASSLAAGTGNTIYF. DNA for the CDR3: TGTGCCAGCAGCTTAGCGGCAGGGACTGGAAACACCATATATTTT.

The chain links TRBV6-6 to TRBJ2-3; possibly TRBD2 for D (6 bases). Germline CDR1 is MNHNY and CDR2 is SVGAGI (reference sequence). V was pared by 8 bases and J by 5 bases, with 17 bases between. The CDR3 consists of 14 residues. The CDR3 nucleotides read TGTGCCAGCGAGCTTGGAGGGAGAGGAGATACGCAGTATTTT. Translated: CASELGGRGDTQYF.

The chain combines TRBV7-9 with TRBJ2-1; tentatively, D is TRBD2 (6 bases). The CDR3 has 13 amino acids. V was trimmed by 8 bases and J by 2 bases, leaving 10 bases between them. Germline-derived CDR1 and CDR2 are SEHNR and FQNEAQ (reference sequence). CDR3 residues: CASLGGTYNEQFF. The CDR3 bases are TGTGCCAGCCTCGGGGGTACCTACAATGAGCAGTTCTTC.

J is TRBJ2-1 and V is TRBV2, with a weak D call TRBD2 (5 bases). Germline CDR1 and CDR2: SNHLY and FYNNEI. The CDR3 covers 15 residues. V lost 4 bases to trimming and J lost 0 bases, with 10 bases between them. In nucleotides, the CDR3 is TGTGCCAGCAGTGCGGAGCGGAGCTCCTACAATGAGCAGTTCTTC. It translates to CASSAERSSYNEQFF.

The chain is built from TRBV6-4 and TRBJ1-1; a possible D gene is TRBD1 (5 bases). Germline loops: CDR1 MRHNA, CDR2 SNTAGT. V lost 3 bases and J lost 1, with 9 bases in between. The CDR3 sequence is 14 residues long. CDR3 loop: CASSEGGENTEAFF. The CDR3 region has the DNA TGTGCCAGCAGTGAGGGGGGGGAGAACACTGAAGCTTTCTTT.

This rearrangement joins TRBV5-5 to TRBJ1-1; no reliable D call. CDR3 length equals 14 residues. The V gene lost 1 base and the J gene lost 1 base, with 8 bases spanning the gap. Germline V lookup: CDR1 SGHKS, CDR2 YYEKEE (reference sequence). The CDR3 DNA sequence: TGTGCCAGCAGCTTGTTACCGGGGAACACTGAAGCTTTCTTT. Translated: CASSLLPGNTEAFF.

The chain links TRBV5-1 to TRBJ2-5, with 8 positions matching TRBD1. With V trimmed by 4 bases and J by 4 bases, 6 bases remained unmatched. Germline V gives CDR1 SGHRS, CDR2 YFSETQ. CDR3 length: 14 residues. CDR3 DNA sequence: TGCGCCAGCAGCCTGGACAGGGTAGGAGAGACCCAGTACTTC. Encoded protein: CASSLDRVGETQYF. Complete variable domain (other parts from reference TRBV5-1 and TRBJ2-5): KAGVTQTPRYLIKTRGQQVTLSCSPISGHRSVSWYQQTPGQGLQFLFEYFSETQRNKGNFPGRFSGRQFSNSRSEMNVSTLELGDSALYLCASSLDRVGETQYFGPGTRLLVL.